A selection of T cell receptor beta chains follows, all from one sample in a study of blood T cell repertoires in COVID-19. Profiling relied on immunoSEQ multiplex PCR, and the TCRdb table lists in-frame clones only, not all of them. The table includes about 320,000 clones, 90% to 95% detected once. Material: PBMCs or T cells enriched from blood (not recorded which). The source is a woman under 40 who had been exposed to COVID-19. Each CDR3 is given with its conserved first and last residue. The D gene is left open where the match is weak. Some rows have no size entry. The others give once, few or many, or a class for an expanded clone.

>TRBV23-1|-|TRBJ1-5|-
CASSHRETAGQPQHF
TGCGCCAGCAGTCATCGGGAGACGGCCGGGCAGCCCCAGCATTTT
>TRBV5-1|-|TRBJ1-1|TRBD1
CASSWGPGQGRITEAFF
TGCGCCAGCAGCTGGGGACCGGGACAGGGGCGTATAACTGAAGCTTTCTTT
>TRBV11-3|-|TRBJ2-3|-
CASSSGSTDTQYF
TGTGCCAGCAGCTCGGGGTCGACAGATACGCAGTATTTT
>TRBV5-1|-|TRBJ2-1|-
CASSPEPNNEQFF
TGCGCCAGCAGCCCGGAGCCTAACAATGAGCAGTTCTTC
>TRBV15|once|TRBJ2-7|-
CATSRDTQGLHF
TGTGCCACCAGCAGAGATACGCAGGGGCTCCACTTC
>TRBV5-1|-|TRBJ1-1|TRBD1
CASSRTGRAEAFF
TGCGCCAGCAGCAGGACAGGTCGCGCTGAAGCTTTCTTT
>TRBV10-3|-|TRBJ2-5|-
CAISESIGETQYF
TGTGCCATCAGTGAGTCGATCGGGGAGACCCAGTACTTC
>TRBV18|few|TRBJ2-3|TRBD1
CASSPRGGADTQYF
TGTGCCAGCTCACCTCGAGGGGGCGCAGATACGCAGTATTTT
>TRBV4-2|medium-sized|TRBJ2-5|-
CASSDSGFPETQYF
TGTGCCAGCAGCGATTCAGGTTTTCCAGAGACCCAGTACTTC
>TRBV18|-|TRBJ2-7|TRBD1
CASSPELRDRVMDYEQYF
TGTGCCAGCTCACCAGAGCTCCGCGACAGGGTCATGGACTACGAGCAGTACTTC
>TRBV4-1|-|TRBJ1-6|-
CASSPSRSNSPLHF
TGCGCCAGCAGCCCTTCGCGCTCCAATTCACCCCTCCACTTT
>TRBV7-6|-|TRBJ2-3|-
CASSLARDTQYF
TGTGCCAGCAGCTTAGCGAGAGATACGCAGTATTTT
>TRBV27|-|TRBJ1-4|-
CASSFGEKLFF
TGTGCCAGCAGTTTCGGGGAAAAACTGTTTTTT
>TRBV7-2|-|TRBJ1-2|TRBD1
CASSSDRTNYGYTF
TGTGCCAGCAGCTCGGACAGGACTAACTATGGCTACACCTTC
>TRBV11-2|-|TRBJ1-3|-
CASSLLGLDGNTIYF
TGTGCCAGCAGCTTACTAGGACTAGATGGAAACACCATATATTTT
>TRBV7-2|-|TRBJ2-2|-
CASSSSYLNTNTGELFF
TGTGCCAGCAGCTCATCCTACCTAAATACGAACACCGGGGAGCTGTTTTTT
>TRBV6-5|-|TRBJ2-5|-
CASGGETQYF
TGTGCCAGTGGGGGCGAGACCCAGTACTTC
>TRBV19|-|TRBJ1-2|-
CASSTTAYYGYTF
TGTGCCAGTAGTACGACAGCATACTATGGCTACACCTTC
>TRBV5-1|few|TRBJ1-1|-
CASFLSRTEAFF
TGCGCCAGCTTCCTATCGCGCACTGAAGCTTTCTTT
>TRBV14|-|TRBJ2-5|TRBD2
CASSQDLGSGGLRETQYF
TGTGCCAGCAGCCAAGATCTCGGGAGCGGGGGCCTTAGAGAGACCCAGTACTTC
>TRBV10-3|-|TRBJ1-4|-
CAANREPNEKLFF
TGTGCCGCGAACAGGGAGCCTAATGAAAAACTGTTTTTT
>TRBV5-1|-|TRBJ1-3|-
CASSESNTGNTIYF
TGCGCCAGCAGTGAGTCAAATACTGGAAACACCATATATTTT
>TRBV12-3/TRBV12-4|-|TRBJ1-2|-
CASSQAPRGYTF
TGTGCCAGCAGCCAAGCACCCAGGGGCTACACCTTC
>TRBV19|-|TRBJ1-5|-
CASNQGYSNQPQHF
TGTGCCAGTAACCAGGGATATAGCAATCAGCCCCAGCATTTT
>TRBV5-4|-|TRBJ2-7|TRBD1
CASSFPTGGRYEQYF
TGTGCCAGCAGCTTTCCGACAGGGGGGAGGTACGAGCAGTACTTC
>TRBV7-9|-|TRBJ2-3|TRBD2
CAFAPGAGASRDTQYF
TGTGCTTTTGCCCCGGGAGCGGGGGCTTCGAGGGATACGCAGTATTTT
>TRBV30|-|TRBJ1-1|TRBD1
CAWSVRMTGGYTMNTEAFF
TGTGCCTGGAGTGTACGAATGACAGGGGGCTATACTATGAACACTGAAGCTTTCTTT
>TRBV14|-|TRBJ1-5|-
CASSRRWDQPQHF
TGTGCCAGCAGCCGGAGATGGGATCAGCCCCAGCATTTT
>TRBV9|-|TRBJ2-5|TRBD1
CASSVEGARQETQYF
TGTGCCAGCAGCGTAGAGGGGGCGAGACAAGAGACCCAGTACTTC
>TRBV5-4|-|TRBJ2-2|-
CASSLAQGAWTGELFF
TGTGCCAGCAGCTTGGCCCAAGGGGCGTGGACCGGGGAGCTGTTTTTT
>TRBV27|-|TRBJ1-1|-
CASSLIRGHLIEAFF
TGTGCCAGCAGTTTAATCAGGGGACATTTGATAGAAGCTTTCTTT
>TRBV5-1|-|TRBJ1-2|TRBD1
CASSLDRGIYGYTF
TGCGCCAGCAGCTTGGACAGGGGGATCTATGGCTACACCTTC
>TRBV5-1|-|TRBJ2-7|TRBD1
CASSLVQGEQYF
TGCGCCAGCAGCTTGGTACAGGGGGAGCAGTACTTC
>TRBV13|-|TRBJ1-1|-
CASSPAGWNTEAFF
TGTGCCAGCAGCCCCGCAGGGTGGAACACTGAAGCTTTCTTT
>TRBV30|-|TRBJ2-7|TRBD2
CAWSGTSGGYDFSYEQYF
TGTGCCTGGAGTGGGACTAGCGGGGGGTACGACTTCTCCTACGAGCAGTACTTC
>TRBV12-2|-|TRBJ1-5|-
CASRLPAVTGEQQPQHF
TGTGCAAGTCGCTTACCCGCTGTGACAGGGGAGCAGCAGCCCCAGCATTTT
>TRBV7-2|-|TRBJ2-1|TRBD2
CASSLYAAGIPSEQFF
TGTGCCAGCAGCTTATACGCAGCGGGGATCCCCAGTGAGCAGTTCTTC
>TRBV5-4|-|TRBJ2-5|-
CASSWTGVETQYF
TGTGCCAGCAGCTGGACTGGAGTGGAGACCCAGTACTTC
>TRBV3-1/TRBV3-2|-|TRBJ2-1|-
CASSQEPLAIQFF
TGTGCCAGCAGCCAAGAGCCTTTGGCCATACAGTTCTTC